The present TCR beta chain was sequenced within a study of beta chain features in type 1 diabetes. Study findings and constraints: It was among patients, rather than healthy donors, that naive, central memory and Treg TCRB repertoires appeared more similar.

Expressed TCRB transcripts were sequenced, since all the RNA that had been isolated was reverse transcribed. Here immunoSEQ multiplex PCR was the method, and the copy in TCRdb shows in-frame clones only, minus some. This sample has approximately 380,000 clones; more than 13% occur once, and the top ten carry 0.019%. Remarks on this clone: Its antigen is not known.

The receptor was isolated from a woman aged 18-29 years in good health. What was sequenced was naive CD4+ T cells from blood.

The CDR3 nucleotides read TGTGCCAGCAGCCAAGATGGGACTAGGGGACATAATGAGCAGTTCTTC. Translating it yields CASSQDGTRGHNEQFF. The chain couples TRBV4-2 to TRBJ2-1; 8 positions match TRBD2. After removal of 0 bases from V and 7 bases from J, the junction contained 8 bases not matched to a gene. This CDR3 is built from 16 residues. The germline V gene has CDR1 LGHNA and CDR2 YNFKEQ.